This T cell receptor (beta chain) is drawn from a study of OX40 agonist ivuxolimab in advanced cancers. Across the study: Patients received ivuxolimab, an intravenous treatment, every 2 weeks at 0.01 to 10 mg/kg.

Germline CDR1 and CDR2: SNHLY and FYNNEI. Trimming took 0 bases from V and 6 from J, leaving 20 bases between them. The CDR3 consists of 17 residues. This table comes from immunoSEQ multiplex PCR, and its TCRdb copy is limited to in-frame clones, with some not included. Among more than 65,000 clones listed, roughly 84% were seen once. This receptor was taken from an adult with an advanced solid tumor such as melanoma, head and neck, liver or kidney cancer. Here the sequenced sample was CD4+ or CD8+ T cells sorted from blood, taken in a trial of the OX40 agonist ivuxolimab. The chain has TRBV2 and TRBJ1-1; no definite D call. CDR3 sequence (DNA): TGTGCCAGCAGTGAAGCGCAGATTTTTGGGCTACCCCCTGAAGCTTTCTTT. Amino acids: CASSEAQIFGLPPEAFF.